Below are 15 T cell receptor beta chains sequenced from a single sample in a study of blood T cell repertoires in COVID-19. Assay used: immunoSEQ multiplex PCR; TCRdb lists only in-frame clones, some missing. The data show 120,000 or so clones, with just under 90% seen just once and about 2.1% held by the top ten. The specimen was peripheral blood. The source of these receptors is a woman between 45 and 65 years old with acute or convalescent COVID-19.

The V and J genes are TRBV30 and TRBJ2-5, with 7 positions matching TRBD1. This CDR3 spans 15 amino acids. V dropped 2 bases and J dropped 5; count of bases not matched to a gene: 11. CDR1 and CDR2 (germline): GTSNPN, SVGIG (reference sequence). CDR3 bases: TGTGCCTGGAGTCTCCGGACAGGCTTAGGGGAGACCCAGTACTTC. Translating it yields CAWSLRTGLGETQYF.

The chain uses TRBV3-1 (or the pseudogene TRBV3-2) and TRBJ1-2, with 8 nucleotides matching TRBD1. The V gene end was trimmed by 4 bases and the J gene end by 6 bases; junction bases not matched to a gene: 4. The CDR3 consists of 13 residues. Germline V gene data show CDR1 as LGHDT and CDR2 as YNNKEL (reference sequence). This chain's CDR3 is CASSPGTGDGYTF. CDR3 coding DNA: TGTGCCAGCAGCCCCGGGACAGGAGATGGCTACACCTTC.

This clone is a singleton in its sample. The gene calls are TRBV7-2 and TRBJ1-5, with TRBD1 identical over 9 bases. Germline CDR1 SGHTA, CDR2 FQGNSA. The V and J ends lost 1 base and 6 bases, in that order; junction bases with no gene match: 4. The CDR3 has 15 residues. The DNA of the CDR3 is TGTGCCAGCAGCTTAGGACAGGGGGAGGGTCAGCCCCAGCATTTT. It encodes CASSLGQGEGQPQHF.

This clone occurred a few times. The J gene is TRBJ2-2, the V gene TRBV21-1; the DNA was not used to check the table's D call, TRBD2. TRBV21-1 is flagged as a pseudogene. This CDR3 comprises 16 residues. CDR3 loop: CASSRPGLPNTGELFF. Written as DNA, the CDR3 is TGTGCCAGCAGCAGACCGGGTCTACCAAACACCGGGGAGCTGTTTTTT.

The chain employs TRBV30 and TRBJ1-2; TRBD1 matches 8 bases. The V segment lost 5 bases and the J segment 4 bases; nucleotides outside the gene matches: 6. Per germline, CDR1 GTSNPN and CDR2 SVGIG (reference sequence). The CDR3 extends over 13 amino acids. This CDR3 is CAWQSGQVYGYTF. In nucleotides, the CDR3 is TGTGCCTGGCAGTCGGGACAGGTCTATGGCTACACCTTC.

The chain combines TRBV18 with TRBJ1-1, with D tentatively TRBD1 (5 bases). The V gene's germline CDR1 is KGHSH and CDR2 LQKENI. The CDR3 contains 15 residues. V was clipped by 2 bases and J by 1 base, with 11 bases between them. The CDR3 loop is CASSPIRTQNTEAFF. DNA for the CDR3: TGTGCCAGCTCACCAATCCGGACACAGAACACTGAAGCTTTCTTT.

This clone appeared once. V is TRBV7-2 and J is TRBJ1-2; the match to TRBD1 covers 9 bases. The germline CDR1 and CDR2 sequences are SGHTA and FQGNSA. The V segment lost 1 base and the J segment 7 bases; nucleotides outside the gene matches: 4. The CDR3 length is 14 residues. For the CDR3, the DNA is TGTGCCAGCAGCTTAGGAGGACAGGGGACTGGCTACACCTTC. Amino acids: CASSLGGQGTGYTF.

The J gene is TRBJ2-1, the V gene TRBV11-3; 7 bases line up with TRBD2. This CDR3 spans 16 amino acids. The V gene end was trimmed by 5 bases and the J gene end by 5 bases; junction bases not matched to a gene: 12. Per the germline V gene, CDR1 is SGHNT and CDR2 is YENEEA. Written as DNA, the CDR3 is TGTGCCAGCAGCGCAAGGTGGGGGGGAACGGACAATGAGCAGTTCTTC. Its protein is CASSARWGGTDNEQFF.

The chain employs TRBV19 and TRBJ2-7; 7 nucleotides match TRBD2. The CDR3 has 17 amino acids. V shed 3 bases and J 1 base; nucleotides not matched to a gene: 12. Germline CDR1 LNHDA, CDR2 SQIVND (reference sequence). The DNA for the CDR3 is TGTGCCAGTAGTATTGGACTTGGGGAGGGACGTTCCTACGAGCAGTACTTC. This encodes CASSIGLGEGRSYEQYF.

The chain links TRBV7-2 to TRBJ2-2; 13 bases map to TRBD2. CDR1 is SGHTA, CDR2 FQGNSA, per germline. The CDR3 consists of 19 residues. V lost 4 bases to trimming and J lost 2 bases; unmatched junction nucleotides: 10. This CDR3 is CASSSTNPGLAGNTGELFF. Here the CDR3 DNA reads TGTGCCAGCAGCTCAACAAACCCGGGACTAGCGGGAAACACCGGGGAGCTGTTTTTT. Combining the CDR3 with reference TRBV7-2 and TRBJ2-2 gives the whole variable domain GAGVSQSPSNKVTEKGKDVELRCDPISGHTALYWYRQSLGQGLEFLIYFQGNSAPDKSGLPSDRFSAERTGGSVSTLTIQRTQQEDSAVYLCASSSTNPGLAGNTGELFFGEGSRLTVL.

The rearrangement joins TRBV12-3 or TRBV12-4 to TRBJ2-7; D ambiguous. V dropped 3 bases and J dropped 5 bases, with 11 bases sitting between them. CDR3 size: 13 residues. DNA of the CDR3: TGTGCCAGCAGTTTCCTCGGTACCCACGAGCAGTACTTC. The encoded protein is CASSFLGTHEQYF.

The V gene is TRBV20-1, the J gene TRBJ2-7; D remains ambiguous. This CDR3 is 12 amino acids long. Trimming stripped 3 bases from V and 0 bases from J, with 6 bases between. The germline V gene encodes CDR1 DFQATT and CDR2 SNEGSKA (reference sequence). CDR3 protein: CSASLSSYEQYF. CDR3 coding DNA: TGCAGTGCTAGTTTGAGCTCCTACGAGCAGTACTTC.

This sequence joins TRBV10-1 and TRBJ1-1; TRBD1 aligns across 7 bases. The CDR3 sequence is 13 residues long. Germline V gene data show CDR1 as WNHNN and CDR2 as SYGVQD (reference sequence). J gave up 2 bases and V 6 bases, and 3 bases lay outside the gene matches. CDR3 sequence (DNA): TGCGCCAGCAGCTGGGACAGCAACACTGAAGCTTTCTTT. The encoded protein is CASSWDSNTEAFF.

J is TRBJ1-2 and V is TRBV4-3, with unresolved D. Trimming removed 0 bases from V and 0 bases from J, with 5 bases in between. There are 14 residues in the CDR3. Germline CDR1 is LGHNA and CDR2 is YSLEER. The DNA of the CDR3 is TGCGCCAGCAGCCAAGAAGTAGCTAACTATGGCTACACCTTC. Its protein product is CASSQEVANYGYTF.

DNA of the CDR3: TGCAGCGTTGTAAGGACAGGGGGCTATGGCTACACCTTC. Its translation is CSVVRTGGYGYTF. The chain joins TRBV29-1 to TRBJ1-2; 10 nucleotides agree with TRBD1. The length of the CDR3 is 13 residues. Germline V gives CDR1 SQVTM, CDR2 ANQGSEA. V gave up 4 bases and J gave up 4 bases; unmatched junction bases: 3. The full variable domain, completed using reference TRBV29-1 and TRBJ1-2, is SAVISQKPSRDICQRGTSLTIQCQVDSQVTMMFWYRQQPGQSLTLIATANQGSEATYESGFVIDKFPISRPNLTFSTLTVSNMSPEDSSIYLCSVVRTGGYGYTFGSGTRLTVV.